This entry describes one TCR beta chain. TCRdb's table, derived via immunoSEQ multiplex PCR, lists solely in-frame clones and lacks some. The data contain more than 70,000 clones, 91% of them singletons. This entry comes from a study of T cell changes during pregnancy in multiple sclerosis. V dropped 4 bases and J dropped 1; count of bases not matched to a gene: 7. The CDR3 consists of 18 residues. From germline, CDR1 is LGHNA and CDR2 YSLEER. The chain combines TRBV4-3 with TRBJ2-3; 14 nucleotides align to TRBD2. Sequences were derived from peripheral blood, sampled after pregnancy. The sequence was obtained from a female donor in good health, enrolled as a control in a pregnancy study. The CDR3 nucleotides read TGCGCCAGCAGCCCGGGACTAGCGGGGGCCACCTGCACAGATACGCAGTATTTT. This codes for CASSPGLAGATCTDTQYF.